This T cell receptor (beta chain) is drawn from a study of blood T cells in healthy people across ages (dated by TCRdb to 2013 to 2016). Some background on the complete study: Template switching captured roughly one uniquely barcoded TCR beta cDNA molecule per two T cells in model experiments. The donors were divided into four age groups: young (average roughly 15 years), middle-aged (over 35), aged (roughly 66) and long-lived (82). Age-related changes in TCR beta repertoire diversity were measured in the study by deep sequencing normalized with unique cDNA molecular identifiers. To avoid experimental bias, donors of different ages were distributed randomly across sequencing lanes. For two donors (one aged 18 to 29 and one aged 80 or older), the study analyzed two additional independent replicas of 1 million unique cDNA reads from the same blood draw.

Concerning this clonotype: The antigen it binds to is not known. It has no much larger one-base neighbor in the sample; base qualities were not kept.

Trimming takes 4 bases from V and 0 bases from J, and the germline ends sit 10 bases apart. As encoded in the germline V gene (reference sequence), CDR1 is DFQATT while CDR2 is SNEGSKA. The CDR3 contains 15 residues, cysteine and phenylalanine counted. The DNA shown is the 45-base CDR3, in frame from base 1. Receptor amplification or capture employed 5' RACE. Sequencing took place on an Illumina HiSeq 2500. A second about 7 to 12 cycle PCR used a sample-barcoded 5' primer and a J-beta primer mix. A template-switch 5' adaptor carrying 12 random nucleotides introduced a unique molecular identifier onto each TCR beta cDNA molecule. Each sample yielded at least 2.5 million CDR3-containing paired-end reads. The Mint cDNA synthesis kit, primed by a TRBC-specific oligonucleotide, was used to synthesize first-strand cDNA from all RNA. Following uracil-DNA glycosylase treatment, all cDNA underwent a first 18-cycle PCR with the universal primers M1SS and BC2_uni_R. Concerning the study's data processing: For normalization, 1 million high-quality reads, each with a distinct molecular identifier, were randomly selected from each sample. Reads sharing molecular identifiers were discarded rather than binned into consensus sequences. CDR3 identification, clonotype clustering and error correction used MiTCR with a Q25 quality threshold and the strictest error-elimination algorithm. A nonparametric unseen species model with Euler transformation was used to estimate a lower bound on total TCR beta diversity. Clones were called with MiXCR by TCRdb after fastp trimmed the public reads at Q25, and only in-frame beta chains were retained. Rows matching on CDR3 protein sequence are summarized as one entry with the most common DNA and genes. The V and J calls, along with clone size, are taken from TCRdb and not from the paper's own processing. This sample lists about 640,000 distinct CDR3 sequences; 58% were detected once. The ten largest clones represent 30% to 40% of the sample.

Donors were 39 systemically healthy Caucasian individuals from Russia aged 6 to 90 years. Each donor gave 9 to 10 milliliters of peripheral blood, collected into EDTA-treated Vacutainer tubes. PBMCs were isolated by Ficoll-Paque density-gradient centrifugation, with at least 6.5 million obtained per sample. Total RNA, at least 5 micrograms per sample, was extracted from PBMCs with Trizol reagent. The percentages of naive CD45RAhigh/CD27high T cells were determined by flow cytometry on a PBMC aliquot from every donor. Results and caveats for the whole study, not just this receptor: Because donor CMV infection status was unknown, age-related changes in expanded clonotypes were potentially confounded. Because profiling used bulk unsorted PBMCs, naive and antigen-experienced compartments could not be compared conclusively. Observed TCR beta diversity correlated strongly with the percentage of naive T cells measured by flow cytometry. As age increased, observed TCR beta diversity per million T cells dropped in a roughly linear way, and a significant reduction was already evident by age around 41. Compared with the aged group, the long-lived group had more naive CD4+ T cells, fewer expanded clones and increased TCR diversity, suggesting age selection. Estimates of total diversity based on one million sequenced T cells were regarded as lower bounds and as underestimates.

This sequence originates from a man aged 60 to 69 in good health. Rearrangement joined TRBV20-1 to TRBJ1-6; a weak D assignment points to TRBD1 (5 bases agree). What was sequenced was blood. The CDR3 in this case is CSATGSGSYNSPLHF. The DNA is as follows: TGCAGTGCTACAGGGAGCGGCTCCTATAATTCACCCCTCCACTTT.